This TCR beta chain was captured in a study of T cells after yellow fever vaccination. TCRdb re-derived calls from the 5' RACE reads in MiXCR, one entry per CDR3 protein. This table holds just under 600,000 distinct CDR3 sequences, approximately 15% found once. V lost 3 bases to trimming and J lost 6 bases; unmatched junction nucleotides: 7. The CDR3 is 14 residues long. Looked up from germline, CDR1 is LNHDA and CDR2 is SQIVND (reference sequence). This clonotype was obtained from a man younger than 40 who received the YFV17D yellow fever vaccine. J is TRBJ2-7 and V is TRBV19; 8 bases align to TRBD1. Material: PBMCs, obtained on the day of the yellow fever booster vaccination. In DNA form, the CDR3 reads TGTGCCAGTAGTATGGTACAGGGGGTCGGCGAGCAGTACTTC. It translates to CASSMVQGVGEQYF.